The 21 T cell receptor beta chains given below trace back to one sample, sequenced in a study of T cells in localized non-small cell lung cancer. The protocol was immunoSEQ multiplex PCR, while the TCRdb copy is restricted to in-frame clones and leaves out a portion. Altogether approximately 54,000 clones are present, around 83% being singletons, with the ten largest covering 20%. Source: peripheral blood, taken before any cancer treatment. The receptor source for this set is a female donor over 55 with stage II squamous cell lung carcinoma.

This chain uses TRBV2 with TRBJ2-5; D is unresolved. Germline V gene sequence: CDR1 SNHLY, CDR2 FYNNEI. Deletions cut 6 bases from V and 1 base from J, with 18 bases between. The CDR3 loop spans 16 amino acids. The CDR3 nucleotides read TGTGCCAGCAGAGTGATGGGGTCAGGATCCCAAGAGACCCAGTACTTC. It is translated as CASRVMGSGSQETQYF.

The chain recombines TRBV4-3 with TRBJ1-4; tentatively, D is TRBD1 (5 bases). Trimming shortened V by 1 base and J by 4 bases, and 13 bases separated the two germline ends. From germline, CDR1 is LGHNA and CDR2 YSLEER. The CDR3 extends over 16 amino acids. The CDR3 DNA sequence: TGCGCCAGCAGCCAAGGATTGGGACCGTTTAATGAAAAACTGTTTTTT. Translation: CASSQGLGPFNEKLFF.

The chain is built from TRBV13 and TRBJ1-4; 8 nucleotides align to TRBD1. This CDR3 has 16 amino acids. The germline V gene encodes CDR1 PRHDT and CDR2 FYEKMQ (reference sequence). The trim removed 0 bases at V and 6 bases at J, leaving 6 bases unmatched. The CDR3 reads CASSLGTGDRHEKLFF. For the CDR3, the DNA is TGTGCCAGCAGCTTAGGGACAGGGGACAGACATGAAAAACTGTTTTTT.

The CDR3 coding sequence is TGTGCCAGTAGTATATCATCGACTAACTATGGCTACACCTTC. Translation gives CASSISSTNYGYTF. The rearrangement joins TRBV19 to TRBJ1-2; D ambiguous. CDR3 size: 14 residues. The germline V gene has CDR1 LNHDA and CDR2 SQIVND (reference sequence). Trimming removed 2 bases from V and 0 bases from J, with 7 bases in between.

The chain employs TRBV30 and TRBJ2-7, with 11 bases that match TRBD2. Trimming took 8 bases from V and 3 from J; bases not matched to a gene: 9. The CDR3 loop spans 14 amino acids. Germline V gene lookup returns CDR1 GTSNPN and CDR2 SVGIG (reference sequence). The CDR3 is CATTGTSGNYEQYF. For the CDR3, the DNA is TGTGCCACCACCGGGACTAGCGGAAACTACGAGCAGTACTTC.

The genes are TRBV18 and TRBJ2-2; no clear D. Trimming removed 3 bases from V and 9 bases from J, with 8 bases in between. Per germline, CDR1 KGHSH and CDR2 LQKENI. This CDR3 has 12 residues. For the CDR3, the DNA is TGTGCCAGCTCACCCTTCGGCCGGGAGCTGTTTTTT. Translating gives CASSPFGRELFF.

The chain uses TRBV5-6 and TRBJ1-6; D is unresolved. The CDR3 covers 13 residues. V was shortened by 1 base and J by 8 bases, with 7 bases between the two germline ends. The germline V gene has CDR1 SGHDT and CDR2 YYEEEE. CDR3 region: CASSLNTDSPLHF. The DNA for the CDR3 is TGTGCCAGCAGCTTGAATACGGATTCACCCCTCCACTTT.

The genes are TRBV19 and TRBJ1-3; D is possibly TRBD1 (6 bases). V lost 5 bases to trimming and J lost 0 bases, with 14 bases between them. From germline, CDR1 is LNHDA and CDR2 SQIVND (reference sequence). The CDR3 totals 16 residues. CDR3 coding DNA: TGTGCCAGTAGTGGTGGGGGCTGGGGCTCTGGAAACACCATATATTTT. Translation: CASSGGGWGSGNTIYF.

V gene TRBV5-1 combines with J gene TRBJ1-4; D uncertain. CDR1 is SGHRS, CDR2 YFSETQ, per germline. This CDR3 has 12 amino acids. The V end was cut by 5 bases, the J end by 6 bases, with 8 bases between. The CDR3 bases are TGCGCCAGCAGAAGGGTTGATGAAAAACTGTTTTTT. Its translation: CASRRVDEKLFF.

The chain couples TRBV27 to TRBJ1-6; D uncertain. Trimming pared 3 bases from V and 0 bases from J, leaving 18 bases between. The germline gives CDR1 MNHEY, CDR2 SMNVEV (reference sequence). The CDR3 loop spans 19 amino acids. CDR3 nucleotide sequence: TGTGCCAGCAGTTTCCGGGCCCAAAGGCCTGGCTCCTATAATTCACCCCTCCACTTT. It is translated as CASSFRAQRPGSYNSPLHF.

This clone was found once. J is TRBJ1-1 and V is TRBV19; D perhaps matches TRBD1 (6 bases). Germline CDR1 reads LNHDA; CDR2 reads SQIVND (reference sequence). CDR3 length: 14 amino acids. Trimming took off 5 bases at V and 10 bases at J, with 20 bases between the two ends. This CDR3 is CASSPGLGTGPAFF. CDR3 coding DNA: TGTGCCAGTAGTCCCGGGCTAGGCACAGGGCCAGCTTTCTTT.

In its sample, this clone was seen a few times. V and J are TRBV5-3 and TRBJ1-1; 10 bases are a match to TRBD1. TRBV5-3 belongs to the ORF category, with a function that is uncertain. This CDR3 region has 15 residues. V was clipped by 1 base and J by 10 bases; unmatched bases: 10. CDR3 bases: TGTGCCAGAAGCTTGAGTCCAGACAGGGGGCAGGGAGCTTTCTTT. Residues: CARSLSPDRGQGAFF.

The chain has TRBV9 and TRBJ2-5, with 10 positions matching TRBD2. V dropped 3 bases and J dropped 3; count of bases not matched to a gene: 2. CDR1 is SGDLS, CDR2 YYNGEE, per germline. The CDR3 is 14 residues long. As DNA, the CDR3 is TGTGCCAGCAGCGGAGGACTAGCGGAAGAGACCCAGTACTTC. Translation gives CASSGGLAEETQYF. Based on the CDR3 plus reference TRBV9 and TRBJ2-5, the full variable domain is DSGVTQTPKHLITATGQRVTLRCSPRSGDLSVYWYQQSLDQGLQFLIQYYNGEERAKGNILERFSAQQFPDLHSELNLSSLELGDSALYFCASSGGLAEETQYFGPGTRLLVL.

The chain carries TRBV19 and TRBJ2-5; tentatively, D is TRBD1 (6 bases). The V gene's germline CDR1 is LNHDA and CDR2 SQIVND (reference sequence). The CDR3 has 14 amino acids. The germline V and J ends were trimmed by 4 bases and 2 bases, with 11 bases remaining between them. In nucleotides, the CDR3 is TGTGCCAGTAGTACCCCCGGACAGCAAGAGACCCAGTACTTC. Its protein product is CASSTPGQQETQYF. The complete variable domain, with remaining parts taken from reference TRBV19 and TRBJ2-5, reads DGGITQSPKYLFRKEGQNVTLSCEQNLNHDAMYWYRQDPGQGLRLIYYSQIVNDFQKGDIAEGYSVSREKKESFPLTVTSAQKNPTAFYLCASSTPGQQETQYFGPGTRLLVL.

This clone has just one count. The chain is built from TRBV7-2 and TRBJ1-2; D might be TRBD1 (5 bases). V dropped 1 base and J dropped 8 bases, with 14 bases sitting between them. In germline, CDR1 is SGHTA, CDR2 FQGNSA. The CDR3 length is 14 residues. In nucleotides, the CDR3 is TGTGCCAGCAGCTTAGAGGGACCGGGGGTCGGCTACACCTTC. Protein sequence: CASSLEGPGVGYTF. The variable domain in full, completed from reference TRBV7-2 and TRBJ1-2, reads GAGVSQSPSNKVTEKGKDVELRCDPISGHTALYWYRQSLGQGLEFLIYFQGNSAPDKSGLPSDRFSAERTGGSVSTLTIQRTQQEDSAVYLCASSLEGPGVGYTFGSGTRLTVV.

A few counts support this clone. The chain couples TRBV27 to TRBJ1-2, with TRBD1 matching over 9 bases. The germline CDR1 and CDR2 sequences are MNHEY and SMNVEV (reference sequence). J lost 8 bases, V lost 5 bases, and 15 bases had no gene match. The CDR3 is 16 residues long. The CDR3 DNA reads as TGTGCCAGCAGTATCCTAGGTCAGGGACAGGGATCGGGCTACACCTTC. Translating gives CASSILGQGQGSGYTF.

In DNA form, the CDR3 reads TGTGCCAGCAGCTTGGAGGCCCAGACCAAGAATTCACCCCTCCACTTT. This translates into CASSLEAQTKNSPLHF. The V gene is TRBV5-5, the J gene TRBJ1-6, with D unresolved. Per germline, CDR1 SGHKS and CDR2 YYEKEE (reference sequence). The V gene lost 0 bases and the J gene lost 7 bases, with 14 bases spanning the gap. The CDR3 runs to 16 residues.

In its sample, this clone was seen a few times. The J gene is TRBJ1-2, the V gene TRBV6-1; tentatively, D is TRBD1 (6 bases). The CDR3 consists of 14 residues. Germline CDR1 MNHNS, CDR2 SASEGT. With 0 bases removed from V and 7 bases from J, the gap between germline ends came to 12 bases. The CDR3 DNA reads as TGTGCCAGCAGTGAAGCGTCAACAGGGTTTGGCTACACCTTC. Its translation: CASSEASTGFGYTF.

The chain links TRBV28 to TRBJ2-5; D tentatively reads TRBD1 or TRBD2 (5 bases each). CDR1 is MDHEN, CDR2 SYDVKM, per germline. Trimming pared 4 bases from V and 7 bases from J, leaving 13 bases between. This CDR3 is built from 13 residues. CDR3 sequence (DNA): TGTGCCAGCAGTTCACCGGGACGTTGGACCCAGTACTTC. This sequence encodes CASSSPGRWTQYF.

The chain couples TRBV20-1 to TRBJ1-1; D unclear. Trimming removed 6 bases at V and 4 bases at J, with 9 bases between. CDR1 is DFQATT and CDR2 is SNEGSKA in the germline V gene (reference sequence). There are 11 residues in the CDR3. The CDR3 region has the DNA TGCAGTGCCCCCGTGGCCACTGAAGCTTTCTTT. This encodes CSAPVATEAFF.

The V and J genes are TRBV7-2 and TRBJ2-5, with 7 bases identical to TRBD1. There are 15 residues in the CDR3. The germline V gene has CDR1 SGHTA and CDR2 FQGNSA. Losses at the gene ends were 1 base for V and 1 base for J; bases not matched to a gene: 3. The CDR3 bases are TGTGCCAGCAGCTTAGTGGACAGGTCCCAAGAGACCCAGTACTTC. Encoded protein: CASSLVDRSQETQYF.